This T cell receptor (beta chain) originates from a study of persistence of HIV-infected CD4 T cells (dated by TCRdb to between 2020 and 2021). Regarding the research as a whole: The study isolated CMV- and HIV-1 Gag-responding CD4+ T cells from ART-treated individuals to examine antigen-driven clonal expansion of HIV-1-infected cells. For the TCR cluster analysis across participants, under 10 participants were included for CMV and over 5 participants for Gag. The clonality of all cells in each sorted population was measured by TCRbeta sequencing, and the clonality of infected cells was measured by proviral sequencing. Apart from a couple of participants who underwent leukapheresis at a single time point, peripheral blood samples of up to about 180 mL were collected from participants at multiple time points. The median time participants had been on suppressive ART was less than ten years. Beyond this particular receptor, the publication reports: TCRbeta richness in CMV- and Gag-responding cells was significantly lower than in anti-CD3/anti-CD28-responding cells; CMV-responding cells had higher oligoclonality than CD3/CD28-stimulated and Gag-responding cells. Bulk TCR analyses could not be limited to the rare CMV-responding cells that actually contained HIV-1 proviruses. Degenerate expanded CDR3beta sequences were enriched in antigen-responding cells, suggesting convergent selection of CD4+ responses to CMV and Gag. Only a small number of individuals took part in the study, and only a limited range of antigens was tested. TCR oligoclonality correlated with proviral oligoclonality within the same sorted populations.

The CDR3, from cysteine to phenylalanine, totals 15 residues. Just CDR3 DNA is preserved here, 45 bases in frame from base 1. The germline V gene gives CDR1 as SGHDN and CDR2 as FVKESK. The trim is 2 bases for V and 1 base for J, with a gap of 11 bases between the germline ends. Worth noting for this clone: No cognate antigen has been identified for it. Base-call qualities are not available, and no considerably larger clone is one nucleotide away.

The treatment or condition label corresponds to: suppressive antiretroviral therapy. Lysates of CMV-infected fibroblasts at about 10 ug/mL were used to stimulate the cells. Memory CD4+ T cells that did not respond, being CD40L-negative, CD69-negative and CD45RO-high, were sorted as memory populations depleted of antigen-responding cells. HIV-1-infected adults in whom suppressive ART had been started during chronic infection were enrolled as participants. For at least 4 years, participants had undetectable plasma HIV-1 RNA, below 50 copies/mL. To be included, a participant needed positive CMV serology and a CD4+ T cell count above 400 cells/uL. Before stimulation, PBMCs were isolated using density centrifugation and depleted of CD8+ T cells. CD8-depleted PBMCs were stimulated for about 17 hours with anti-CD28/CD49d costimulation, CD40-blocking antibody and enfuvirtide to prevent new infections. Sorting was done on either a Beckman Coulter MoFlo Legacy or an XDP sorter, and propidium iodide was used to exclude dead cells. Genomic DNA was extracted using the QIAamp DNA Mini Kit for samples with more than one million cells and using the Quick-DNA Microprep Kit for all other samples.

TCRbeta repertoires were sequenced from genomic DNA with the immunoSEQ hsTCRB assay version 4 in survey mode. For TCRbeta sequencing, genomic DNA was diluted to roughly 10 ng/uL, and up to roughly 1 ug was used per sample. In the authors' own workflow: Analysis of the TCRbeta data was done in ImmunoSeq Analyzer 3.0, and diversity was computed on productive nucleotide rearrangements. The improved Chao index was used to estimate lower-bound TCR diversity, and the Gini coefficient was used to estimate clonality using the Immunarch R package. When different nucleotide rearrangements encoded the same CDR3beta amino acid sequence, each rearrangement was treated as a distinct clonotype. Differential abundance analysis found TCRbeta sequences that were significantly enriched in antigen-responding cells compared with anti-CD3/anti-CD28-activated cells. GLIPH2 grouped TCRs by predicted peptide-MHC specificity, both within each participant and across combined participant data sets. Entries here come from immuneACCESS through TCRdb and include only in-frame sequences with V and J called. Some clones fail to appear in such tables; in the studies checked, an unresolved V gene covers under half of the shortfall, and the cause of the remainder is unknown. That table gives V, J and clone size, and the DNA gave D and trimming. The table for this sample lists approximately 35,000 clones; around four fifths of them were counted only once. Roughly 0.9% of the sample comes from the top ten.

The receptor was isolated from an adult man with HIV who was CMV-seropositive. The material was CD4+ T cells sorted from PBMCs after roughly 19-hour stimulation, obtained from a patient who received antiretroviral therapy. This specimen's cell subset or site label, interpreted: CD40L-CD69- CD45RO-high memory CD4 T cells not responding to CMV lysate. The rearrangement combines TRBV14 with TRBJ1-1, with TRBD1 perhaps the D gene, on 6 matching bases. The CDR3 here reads CASSQRGGQNTEAFF. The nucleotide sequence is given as TGTGCCAGCAGCCAACGCGGGGGACAGAACACTGAAGCTTTCTTT. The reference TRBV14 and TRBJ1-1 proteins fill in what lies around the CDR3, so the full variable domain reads EAGVTQFPSHSVIEKGQTVTLRCDPISGHDNLYWYRRVMGKEIKFLLHFVKESKQDESGMPNNRFLAERTGGTYSTLKVQPAELEDSGVYFCASSQRGGQNTEAFFGQGTRLTVV.